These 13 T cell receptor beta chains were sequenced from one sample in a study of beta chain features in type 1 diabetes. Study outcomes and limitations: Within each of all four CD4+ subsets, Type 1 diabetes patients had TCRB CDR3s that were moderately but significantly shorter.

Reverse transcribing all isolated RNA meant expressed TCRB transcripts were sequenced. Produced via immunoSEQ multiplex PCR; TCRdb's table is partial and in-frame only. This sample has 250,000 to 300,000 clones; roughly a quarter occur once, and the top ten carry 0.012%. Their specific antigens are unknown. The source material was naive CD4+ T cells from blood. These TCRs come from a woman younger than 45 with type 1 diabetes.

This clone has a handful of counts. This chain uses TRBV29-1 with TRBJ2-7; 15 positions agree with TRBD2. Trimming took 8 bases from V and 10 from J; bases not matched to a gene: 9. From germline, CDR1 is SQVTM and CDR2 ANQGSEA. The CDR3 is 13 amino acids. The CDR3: CSTRTSGRAAQYF. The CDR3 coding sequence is TGCAGCACAAGGACTAGCGGGAGGGCCGCACAGTACTTC.

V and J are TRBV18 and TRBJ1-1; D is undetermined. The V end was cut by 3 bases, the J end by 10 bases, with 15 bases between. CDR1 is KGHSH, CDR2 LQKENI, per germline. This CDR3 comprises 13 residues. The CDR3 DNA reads TGTGCCAGCTCACCGAGGCGGGAGGACGGAGCTTTCTTT. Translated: CASSPRREDGAFF.

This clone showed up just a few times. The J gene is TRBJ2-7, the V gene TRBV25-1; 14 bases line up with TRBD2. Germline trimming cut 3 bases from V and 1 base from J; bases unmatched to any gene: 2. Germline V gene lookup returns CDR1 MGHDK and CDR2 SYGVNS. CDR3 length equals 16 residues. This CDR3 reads CASSDWTSGRSYEQYF. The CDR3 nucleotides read TGTGCCAGCAGTGACTGGACTAGCGGGAGGTCCTACGAGCAGTACTTC.

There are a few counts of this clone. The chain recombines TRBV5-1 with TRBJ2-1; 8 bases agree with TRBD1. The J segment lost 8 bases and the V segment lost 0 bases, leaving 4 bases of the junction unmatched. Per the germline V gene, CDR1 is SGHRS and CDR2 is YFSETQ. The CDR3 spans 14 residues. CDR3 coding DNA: TGCGCCAGCAGCTTGGGGACAGGGAGCGATGAGCAGTTCTTC. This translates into CASSLGTGSDEQFF.

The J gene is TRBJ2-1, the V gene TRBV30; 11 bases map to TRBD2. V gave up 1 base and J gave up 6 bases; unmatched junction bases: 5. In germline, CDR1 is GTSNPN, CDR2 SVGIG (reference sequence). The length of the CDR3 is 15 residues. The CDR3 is CAWSAGTSGINEQFF. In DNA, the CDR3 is TGTGCCTGGAGTGCCGGGACTAGCGGAATCAATGAGCAGTTCTTC.

CDR3 loop: CAWSVRREAGRGRKYF. The CDR3 coding sequence is TGTGCCTGGAGTGTACGGAGGGAAGCCGGGCGGGGTCGGAAGTACTTC. The chain uses TRBV30 and TRBJ2-7, with D perhaps TRBD2 (6 bases). The V and J ends lost 0 bases and 11 bases respectively, with 26 bases between them. This CDR3 spans 16 amino acids. From germline, CDR1 is GTSNPN and CDR2 SVGIG (reference sequence).

The CDR3 DNA sequence: TGTGCCACCAGCAGAGATCTAGGACAGCATGGGGGCACAGATACGCAGTATTTT. This sequence encodes CATSRDLGQHGGTDTQYF. The chain uses TRBV15 and TRBJ2-3, with D perhaps TRBD1 (6 bases). Trimming took off 0 bases at V and 1 base at J, with 17 bases between the two ends. Germline loops: CDR1 LNHNV, CDR2 YYDKDF (reference sequence). CDR3 length: 18 amino acids.

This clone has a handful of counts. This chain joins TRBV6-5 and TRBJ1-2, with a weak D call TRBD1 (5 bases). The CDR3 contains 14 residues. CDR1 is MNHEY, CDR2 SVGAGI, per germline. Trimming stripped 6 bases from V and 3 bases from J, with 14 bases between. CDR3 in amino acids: CASRQAGWDYGYTF. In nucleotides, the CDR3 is TGTGCCAGCAGACAAGCAGGGTGGGACTATGGCTACACCTTC.

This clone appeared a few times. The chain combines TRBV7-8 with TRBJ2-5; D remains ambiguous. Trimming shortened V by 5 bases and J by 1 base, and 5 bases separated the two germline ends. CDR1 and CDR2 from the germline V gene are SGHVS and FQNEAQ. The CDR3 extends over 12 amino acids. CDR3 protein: CASSVVQETQYF. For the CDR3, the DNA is TGTGCCAGCAGCGTCGTCCAAGAGACCCAGTACTTC.

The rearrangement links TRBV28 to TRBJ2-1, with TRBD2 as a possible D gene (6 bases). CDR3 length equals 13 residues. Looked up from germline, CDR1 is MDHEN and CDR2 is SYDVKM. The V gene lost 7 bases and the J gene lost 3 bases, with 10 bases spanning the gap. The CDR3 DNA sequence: TGTGCCAGCAATCCGGGAGACTACAATGAGCAGTTCTTC. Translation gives CASNPGDYNEQFF.

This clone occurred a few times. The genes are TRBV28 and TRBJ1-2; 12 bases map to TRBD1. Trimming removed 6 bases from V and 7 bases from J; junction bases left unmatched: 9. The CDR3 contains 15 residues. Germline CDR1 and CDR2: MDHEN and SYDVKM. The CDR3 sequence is CASRPGTGGASGYTF. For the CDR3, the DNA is TGTGCCAGCAGGCCCGGGACAGGGGGCGCGAGTGGCTACACCTTC.

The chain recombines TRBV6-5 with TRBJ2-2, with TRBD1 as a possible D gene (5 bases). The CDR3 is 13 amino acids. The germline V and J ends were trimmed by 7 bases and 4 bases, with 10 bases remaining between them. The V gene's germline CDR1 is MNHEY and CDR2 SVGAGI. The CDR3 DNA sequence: TGTGCCAGCATCCAGGGAACCACCGGGGAGCTGTTTTTT. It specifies CASIQGTTGELFF.

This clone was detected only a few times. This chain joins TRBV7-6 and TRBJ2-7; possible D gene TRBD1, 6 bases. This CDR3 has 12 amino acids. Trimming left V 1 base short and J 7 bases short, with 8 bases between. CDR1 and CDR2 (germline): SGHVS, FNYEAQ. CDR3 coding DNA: TGTGCCAGCAGCTTAGGAGGACAGGAGCAGTACTTC. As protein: CASSLGGQEQYF.